The 21 T cell receptor beta chains listed next were all sequenced from one sample in a study of CD8+ T cells in alopecia areata. Extracted RNA was reverse transcribed, and the resulting cDNA served as sequencing template. Profiling relied on immunoSEQ multiplex PCR, and the TCRdb table lists in-frame clones only, not all of them. The record shows over 250,000 clones for this sample, with no singletons present. Cells from pooled cutaneous lymph nodes were sorted by CD4, CD8alpha, NKG2D, NKG2ACE and other markers. Sequencing was performed on CD4+ T cells sorted from a lymph node. These TCRs come from a C3H/HeJ mouse with alopecia areata. The MHC haplotype of the strain is H2-k.

Of note for this clone: The gene names here belong to mouse. The CDR3 end lies 4 residues beyond the end of the read and is filled in from the germline J gene. The chain carries TRBV13-1 and TRBJ2-3; 12 positions match TRBD1. Per germline, CDR1 NSHNY and CDR2 SYGAGN. The junction had 4 bases not matched to a gene; V was cut back by 3 bases and J by 2 bases. The CDR3 runs 16 residues. The CDR3 sequence: CASSGPGQGAAETLYF. The sequenced part of the CDR3 DNA is TGTGCCAGCAGTGGACCGGGACAGGGGGCTGCAGAA.

This clone was recorded a few times. Gene names denote mouse genes. The read finishes 4 residues shy of the CDR3 end, and the germline J gene is used to complete it. The sample has other DNA sequences that encode this CDR3 too. The rearrangement uses TRBV13-1 and TRBJ2-5, with TRBD1 matching over 8 bases. The germline V gene has CDR1 NSHNY and CDR2 SYGAGN. This CDR3 is 13 amino acids long. CDR3 bases read: TGTGCCAGCAGAGACAGGGGCGGAGAC. Amino acids: CASRDRGGD. From start to end, the CDR3 is CASRDRGGDTQYF.

In this sample, this clone turned up a few times. Gene names denote mouse genes. From the germline J gene comes the end of the CDR3, since the read stops 4 residues before it. V usage is TRBV19 and J usage is TRBJ2-5; 8 nucleotides match TRBD2. The ends lost 4 bases at V and 2 bases at J; junction bases unmatched: 3. CDR3 length: 14 residues. Germline-derived CDR1 and CDR2 are FNHDT and SITEND (reference sequence). The covered CDR3 bases are TGTGCCAGCAGTTCCCTGGGGGGCCAAGAC. Translating gives CASSSLGGQD. The CDR3 as a whole reads CASSSLGGQDTQYF.

Of note for this clone: Gene labels here are mouse ones. Coverage ceases 4 residues before the CDR3 finishes, and the germline J gene fills in the end. The chain has TRBV1 and TRBJ2-2; D is possibly TRBD1 (6 bases). Trimming took off 6 bases at V and 3 bases at J, with 8 bases between the two ends. Germline V gene lookup returns CDR1 NSQYPW and CDR2 LRSPGD (reference sequence). This CDR3 is built from 13 residues. The sequenced CDR3 bases are TGCACCTGCAGGTCAGGGGACACCGGG. As protein: CTCRSGDTG. The full CDR3 is CTCRSGDTGQLYF.

For this clone: Germline and genes here are mouse. With the read ending 4 residues before the CDR3 end, the germline J gene is used to fill in that end. J is TRBJ2-5 and V is TRBV1; maybe TRBD1 (6 bases). Trimming shortened V by 0 bases and J by 3 bases, and 10 bases separated the two germline ends. CDR1 NSQYPW and CDR2 LRSPGD come from the germline V gene (reference sequence). This CDR3 region has 15 residues. CDR3 amino acids: CTCSADAGQQDTQYF. The sequenced CDR3 bases are TGCACCTGCAGTGCAGATGCGGGACAACAAGAC.

There are a few counts of this clone. The listed genes are named as in mouse. The read finishes 4 residues shy of the CDR3 end, and the germline J gene is used to complete it. The chain joins TRBV13-1 to TRBJ2-3, with D perhaps TRBD1 (8 bases). Germline lookup yields CDR1 NSHNY and CDR2 SYGAGN. The germline V and J ends were trimmed by 3 bases and 1 base, with 12 bases remaining between them. The CDR3 contains 15 residues. The covered CDR3 bases are TGTGCCAGCAGTGCACAGGGGGGGGGTGCAGAA. Translating gives CASSAQGGGAE. From start to end, the CDR3 is CASSAQGGGAETLYF.

This clone was observed a few times. Mouse gene names apply. The read terminates 4 residues before the CDR3 end, so the remaining end is supplied by the germline J gene. This sequence joins TRBV13-1 and TRBJ2-1; 11 bases align to TRBD2. The V gene end was trimmed by 1 base and the J gene end by 6 bases; junction bases not matched to a gene: 3. This CDR3 has 15 residues. Germline lookup yields CDR1 NSHNY and CDR2 SYGAGN. The CDR3 loop reads CASSDNWGGVAEQFF. CDR3 DNA, as far as it was read: TGTGCCAGCAGTGATAACTGGGGGGGCGTTGCT.

Worth noting for this clone: Genes here carry mouse names. Coverage ceases 4 residues before the CDR3 finishes, and the germline J gene fills in the end. V is TRBV13-1 and J is TRBJ2-1, with 7 bases fitting TRBD1. The J segment lost 3 bases and the V segment lost 1 base, leaving 4 bases of the junction unmatched. This CDR3 contains 15 residues. The germline V gene has CDR1 NSHNY and CDR2 SYGAGN. The CDR3 region is CASSDLGQSYAEQFF. The covered CDR3 bases are TGTGCCAGCAGTGATTTGGGACAGAGCTATGCT.

Notes on this clone: The gene names given are mouse names. The DNA ends 4 residues before the CDR3 does, and the rest of the CDR3 is filled in from the germline J gene. The V and J genes are TRBV5 and TRBJ2-7; D might be TRBD2 (7 bases). Germline loops: CDR1 LGHNA, CDR2 YNLKQL (reference sequence). The CDR3 has 15 amino acids. Incomplete CDR3 DNA: TGTGCCAGCAGCCAAGAAGGGGGGGGGATGAAT. Translated: CASSQEGGGMN. The entire CDR3 reads CASSQEGGGMNEQYF.

This clone was observed a few times. These gene names are mouse names. The read comes to an end 4 residues before the CDR3 does, leaving the germline J gene to fill in the end. This chain joins TRBV1 and TRBJ2-2; 9 positions agree with TRBD2. CDR3 length: 18 residues. CDR1 and CDR2 from the germline V gene are NSQYPW and LRSPGD (reference sequence). The junction had 8 bases not matched to a gene; V was cut back by 3 bases and J by 0 bases. The part of the CDR3 DNA that was read is TGCACCTGCAGTGCTGGCTGGGGGGGATTAGCAAACACCGGG. Amino acids: CTCSAGWGGLANTG. The entire CDR3 sequence reads CTCSAGWGGLANTGQLYF.

In its sample, this clone was seen a few times. Mouse germline and gene names are used. The CDR3 end lies 4 residues beyond the end of the read and is filled in from the germline J gene. The V call is TRBV5, the J call TRBJ2-7, with D possibly TRBD1 on 6 matching bases. Germline V lookup: CDR1 LGHNA, CDR2 YNLKQL (reference sequence). The CDR3 has 12 amino acids. The CDR3 protein is CASSRTEYEQYF. The part of the CDR3 DNA that was read is TGTGCCAGCAGCCGGACAGAATAT.

Notes on this clone: The genes and germline here are from mouse. Read sequence stops 4 residues before the CDR3 end, and the germline J gene provides the missing end. Other DNA sequences in the sample encode the same CDR3. V gene TRBV19 combines with J gene TRBJ2-1, with TRBD2 identical over 9 bases. The CDR3 loop spans 15 amino acids. The V and J ends lost 3 bases and 0 bases, in that order; junction bases with no gene match: 1. Per germline, CDR1 FNHDT and CDR2 SITEND (reference sequence). CDR3 DNA (partial): TGTGCCAGCAGTAGACTGGGGGATAACTATGCT. This translates into CASSRLGDNYA. The CDR3, in full, reads CASSRLGDNYAEQFF.

This clone has just a few counts. Genes and germline come from the mouse. The read terminates 4 residues before the CDR3 end, so the remaining end is supplied by the germline J gene. The rearrangement links TRBV5 to TRBJ2-2; TRBD1 aligns across 7 bases. The CDR3 has 16 amino acids. Germline CDR1 LGHNA, CDR2 YNLKQL (reference sequence). J lost 1 base, V lost 0 bases, and 2 bases had no gene match. The sequenced CDR3 bases are TGTGCCAGCAGCCAAGACCGGGACAGAAACACCGGG. As protein: CASSQDRDRNTG. The full CDR3 reads CASSQDRDRNTGQLYF.

This clone has a handful of counts. Germline and genes: mouse. The read gets to within 4 residues of the CDR3 end, and the germline J gene fills in the rest. V and J are TRBV19 and TRBJ1-2; D possibly corresponds to TRBD1 (5 bases). There are 13 residues in the CDR3. Germline V gene data show CDR1 as FNHDT and CDR2 as SITEND (reference sequence). V was clipped by 4 bases and J by 1 base, with 8 bases between them. The CDR3 is CASSGGGNSDYTF. The covered CDR3 bases are TGTGCCAGCAGTGGGGGGGGAAACTCC.

Comment on this clone: Mouse gene names apply. The read ends 4 residues early relative to the CDR3; the germline J gene fills the gap. The V and J genes are TRBV31 and TRBJ1-2; a possible D gene is TRBD1 (5 bases). Germline-derived CDR1 and CDR2 are GKSSPN and SITVG. V was cut by 2 bases and J by 2 bases, with 9 bases left in between. This CDR3 is 13 amino acids long. This CDR3 reads CAWSARQNSDYTF. The DNA read from the CDR3 is TGTGCCTGGAGTGCCCGACAGAACTCC.

Points on this clone: Each gene name is a mouse one. The CDR3 goes on 4 residues after the read ends, and that part is filled in from the germline J gene. The genes are TRBV1 and TRBJ1-2, with D unresolved. Germline V gives CDR1 NSQYPW, CDR2 LRSPGD (reference sequence). The CDR3 runs 14 residues. The V end was cut by 2 bases, the J end by 0 bases, with 7 bases between. The CDR3 loop reads CTCSAKQANSDYTF. CDR3 DNA (partial): TGCACCTGCAGTGCAAAACAAGCAAACTCC.

Turning to this clone: All gene names here are mouse names. The read ends 4 residues before the CDR3 terminus; that terminus is restored from the germline J gene. The rearrangement joins TRBV3 to TRBJ2-4, with D perhaps matching TRBD1 (6 bases). CDR1 is SNHLY, CDR2 FYNGKV, per germline (reference sequence). The CDR3 extends over 16 amino acids. V was clipped by 1 base and J by 0 bases, with 11 bases between them. The CDR3 DNA, read in part, is TGTGCCAGCAGCTTAGGGACAGACCCTAGTCAAAAC. Amino acid sequence: CASSLGTDPSQN. The full CDR3 protein is CASSLGTDPSQNTLYF.

This clone was observed a handful of times. All gene names here are mouse names. The read terminates 4 residues ahead of where the CDR3 ends, so the germline J gene completes it. The chain uses TRBV13-3 and TRBJ2-7, with TRBD1 matching 8 bases. With V trimmed by 6 bases and J by 0 bases, 2 bases remained unmatched. CDR3 length: 13 amino acids. Germline-derived CDR1 and CDR2 are NNHDY and SYVADS. The CDR3 bases that were read are TGTGCCAGCAAGACAGGGGTCTCCTAT. This sequence encodes CASKTGVSY. The entire CDR3 sequence reads CASKTGVSYEQYF.

As concerns this clone: Genes and germline are mouse. The read comes to an end 4 residues before the CDR3 does, leaving the germline J gene to fill in the end. The chain has TRBV1 and TRBJ2-1; TRBD1 might be the D (6 bases). Trimming pared 4 bases from V and 3 bases from J, leaving 13 bases between. CDR1 and CDR2 from the germline V gene are NSQYPW and LRSPGD (reference sequence). The CDR3 extends over 15 amino acids. CDR3 region: CTCSDGRGGYAEQFF. Incomplete CDR3 DNA: TGCACCTGCAGTGACGGCAGGGGAGGCTATGCT. Based on the CDR3 plus reference TRBV1 and TRBJ2-1, the full variable domain is VTLLEQNPRWRLVPRGQAVNLRCILKNSQYPWMSWYQQDLQKQLQWLFTLRSPGDKEVKSLPGADYLATRVTDTELRLQVANMSQGRTLYCTCSDGRGGYAEQFFGPGTRLTVL.

Regarding this clone: Gene names and germline refer to mouse. The DNA ends 4 residues before the CDR3 does, and the rest of the CDR3 is filled in from the germline J gene. Other DNA sequences within the sample encode an identical CDR3. The chain combines TRBV5 with TRBJ2-7; D call uncertain. This CDR3 comprises 13 residues. The V gene lost 4 bases and the J gene lost 0 bases, with 7 bases spanning the gap. CDR1 LGHNA and CDR2 YNLKQL come from the germline V gene (reference sequence). The part of the CDR3 DNA that was read is TGTGCCAGCAGCCCCCGCAGCTCCTAT. This translates into CASSPRSSY. The full-length CDR3 reads as CASSPRSSYEQYF.

This clone occurred a few times. The listed genes are named as in mouse. The read ends 4 residues before the CDR3 terminus; that terminus is restored from the germline J gene. The V call is TRBV19, the J call TRBJ2-3; 7 positions match TRBD2. CDR1 and CDR2 from the germline V gene are FNHDT and SITEND (reference sequence). There are 15 residues in the CDR3. The ends lost 4 bases at V and 0 bases at J; junction bases unmatched: 5. The DNA read from the CDR3 is TGTGCCAGCAGTGGGGGGGGGACTAGTGCAGAA. This sequence encodes CASSGGGTSAE. The entire CDR3 protein reads CASSGGGTSAETLYF.